This T cell receptor (delta chain) originates from a study of γδ T cells in repeated Plasmodium falciparum infection. Study as a whole: Donors had four controlled P. falciparum NF54 infections over roughly 610 days. Samples were taken at baseline, before some infections, and 21 days after each. The study, taken as a whole, reports: Donors in Mali lived in a small rural village, largely one ethnic group.

A note on this clone: Its antigen remains unidentified. The TCRdb record carries a much larger clone's protein, which differs from this DNA's translation at residue 5; a read error is the likely cause, and the protein listed here is the DNA translation.

Bulk repertoires came from Vgamma9/Vdelta2+ or Vdelta2-negative gammadelta T cells flow-sorted from PBMC. TCRdb re-called the multiplex PCR reads through CATT. Seen here are around 82,000 delta-chain clones, 1.4% observed once, and the top ten hold approximately 10%. This CDR3 contains 11 residues. CDR1 is GEAIGNYY, CDR2 EKD, per germline. V was pared by 7 bases and J by 6 bases, with 8 bases between. J is TRDJ2 and V is TRDV2; D gene unclear. As TCRdb names no J gene, one was assigned here on the basis of a DNA match to germline. The source is a pool of human donors (malaria-infected and uninfected, not separated). Material: gamma-delta T cells from blood. The CDR3 region has the DNA TGTGCCTGGGAAAGGGCAGCACAACTCTTCTTT. Amino acid sequence: CAWERAAQLFF.